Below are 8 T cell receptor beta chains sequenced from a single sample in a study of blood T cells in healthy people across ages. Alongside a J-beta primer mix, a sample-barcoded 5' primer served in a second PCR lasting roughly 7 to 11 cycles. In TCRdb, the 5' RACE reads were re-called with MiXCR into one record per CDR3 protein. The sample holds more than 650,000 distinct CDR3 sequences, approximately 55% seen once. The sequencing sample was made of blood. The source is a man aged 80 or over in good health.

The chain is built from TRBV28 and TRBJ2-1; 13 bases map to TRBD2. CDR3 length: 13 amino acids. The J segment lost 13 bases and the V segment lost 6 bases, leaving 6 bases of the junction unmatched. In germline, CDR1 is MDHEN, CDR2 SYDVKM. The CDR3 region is CASSPGLAGFQFF. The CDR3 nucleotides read TGTGCCAGCAGCCCGGGACTAGCGGGATTCCAGTTCTTC.

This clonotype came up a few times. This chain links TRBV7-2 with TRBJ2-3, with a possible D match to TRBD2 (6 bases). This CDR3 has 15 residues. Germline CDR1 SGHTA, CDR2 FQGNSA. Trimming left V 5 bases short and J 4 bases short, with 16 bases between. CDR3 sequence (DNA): TGTGCCAGCAGCCCCGGAGGGGCCAGGGCAGATACGCAGTATTTT. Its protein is CASSPGGARADTQYF.

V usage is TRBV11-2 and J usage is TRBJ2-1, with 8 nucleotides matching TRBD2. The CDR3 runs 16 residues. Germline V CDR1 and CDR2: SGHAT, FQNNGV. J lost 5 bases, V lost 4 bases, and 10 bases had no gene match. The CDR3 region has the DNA TGTGCCAGCAGCTCCCTAGGGACTAGACCGAACAATGAGCAGTTCTTC. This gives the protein CASSSLGTRPNNEQFF.

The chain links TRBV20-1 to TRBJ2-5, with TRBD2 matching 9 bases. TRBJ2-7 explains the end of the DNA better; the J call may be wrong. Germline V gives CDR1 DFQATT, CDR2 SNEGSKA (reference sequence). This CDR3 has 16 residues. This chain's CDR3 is CSARDLTWGLASEQYF. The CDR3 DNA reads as TGCAGTGCTAGAGATCTTACGTGGGGACTAGCATCCGAGCAGTACTTC.

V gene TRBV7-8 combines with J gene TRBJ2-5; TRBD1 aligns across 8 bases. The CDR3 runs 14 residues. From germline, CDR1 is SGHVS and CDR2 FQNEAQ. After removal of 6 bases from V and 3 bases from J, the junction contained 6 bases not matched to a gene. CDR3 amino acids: CASRQRTGKETQYF. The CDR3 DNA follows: TGTGCCAGCAGACAACGGACAGGGAAAGAGACCCAGTACTTC.

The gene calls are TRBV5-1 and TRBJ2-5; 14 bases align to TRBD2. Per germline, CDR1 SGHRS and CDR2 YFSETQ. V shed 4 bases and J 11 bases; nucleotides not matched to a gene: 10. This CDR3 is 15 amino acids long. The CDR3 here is CASSAGLAGVNEQYF. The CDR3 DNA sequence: TGCGCCAGCAGCGCGGGACTAGCGGGAGTGAATGAGCAGTACTTC.

The CDR3 loop is CSARYTLGLDTEAFF. The DNA of the CDR3 is TGCAGTGCTAGATACACACTAGGGTTGGACACTGAAGCTTTCTTT. This chain links TRBV20-1 with TRBJ1-1; D is uncertain. Germline V gene data show CDR1 as DFQATT and CDR2 as SNEGSKA (reference sequence). The CDR3 runs to 15 residues. V was clipped by 2 bases and J by 3 bases, with 16 bases between them.

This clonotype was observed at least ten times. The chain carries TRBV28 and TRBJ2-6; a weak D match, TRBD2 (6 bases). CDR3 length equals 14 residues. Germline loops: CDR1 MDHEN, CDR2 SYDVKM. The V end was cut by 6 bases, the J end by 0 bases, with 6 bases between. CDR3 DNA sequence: TGTGCCAGCAGCGGGAGCTCTGGGGCCAACGTCCTGACTTTC. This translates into CASSGSSGANVLTF.